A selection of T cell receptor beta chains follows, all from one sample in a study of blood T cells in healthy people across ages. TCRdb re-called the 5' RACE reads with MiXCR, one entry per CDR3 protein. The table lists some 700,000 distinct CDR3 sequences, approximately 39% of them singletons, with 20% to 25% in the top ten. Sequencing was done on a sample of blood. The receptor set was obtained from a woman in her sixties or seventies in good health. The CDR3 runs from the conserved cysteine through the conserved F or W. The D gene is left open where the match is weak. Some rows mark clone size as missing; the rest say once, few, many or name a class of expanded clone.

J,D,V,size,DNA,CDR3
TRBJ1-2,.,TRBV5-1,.,TGCGCCAGCAGCTTGGAGGCAGGGAAGAGCGGCTACACCTTC,CASSLEAGKSGYTF
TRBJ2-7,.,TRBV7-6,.,TGTGCCAGCAGTTCCCGGGCAAGAGGGCAGGTCAAGGAGCAGTACTTC,CASSSRARGQVKEQYF
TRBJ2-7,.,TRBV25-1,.,TGTGCCAGCAGTGAATTGGACGGGAAGAGCTCCTACGAGCAGTACTTC,CASSELDGKSSYEQYF
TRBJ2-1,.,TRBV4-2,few,TGTGCCAGCAGCCGAGGAGGGGGTGCCAATGAGCAGTTCTTC,CASSRGGGANEQFF
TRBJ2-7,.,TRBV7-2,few,TGTGCCAGCAGCTTAGAGTTACCCTACGAGCAGTACTTC,CASSLELPYEQYF
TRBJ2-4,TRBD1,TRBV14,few,TGTGCCAGCAGCCGGGGACAGAAAAACATTCAGTACTTC,CASSRGQKNIQYF
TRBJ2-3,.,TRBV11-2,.,TGTGCCAGCAGCCCCCAGGGAAGCGGATACAGCACAGATACGCAGTATTTT,CASSPQGSGYSTDTQYF
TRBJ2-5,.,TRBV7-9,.,TGTGCCAGCAGCTTATCATCCAGGAGAAAAGAGACCCAGTACTTC,CASSLSSRRKETQYF
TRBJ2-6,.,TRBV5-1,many,TGCGCCAGCAGCTTTACAGGAGCTGGGGCCAACGTCCTGACTTTC,CASSFTGAGANVLTF
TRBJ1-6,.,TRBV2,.,TGTGCCAGCAGTGAATCGGTTTATTCACCCCTCCACTTT,CASSESVYSPLHF
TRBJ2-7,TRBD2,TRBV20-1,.,TGCAGTGCTAGACCGGGAGGGCCTATATACGAGCAGTACTTC,CSARPGGPIYEQYF
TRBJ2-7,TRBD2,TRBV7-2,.,TGTGCCAGCAGCTCCCTAAGCGGGGGATTCTACGAGCAGTACTTC,CASSSLSGGFYEQYF
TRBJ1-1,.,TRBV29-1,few,TGCAGCGTGAGGACACTGAACACTGAAGCTTTCTTT,CSVRTLNTEAFF
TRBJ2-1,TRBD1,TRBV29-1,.,TGCAGCGCCAAGGACAGGGGGATCTACAATGAGCAGTTCTTC,CSAKDRGIYNEQFF
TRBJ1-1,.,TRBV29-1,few,TGCAGCGTTGCTAGGCAGGCTGAAGCTTTCTTT,CSVARQAEAFF
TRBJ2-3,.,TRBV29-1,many,TGCAGCGTGGTACTAGCCCTAACTAGCACAGATACGCAGTATTTT,CSVVLALTSTDTQYF
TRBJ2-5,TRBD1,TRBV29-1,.,TGCAGCGTTGCAGGACAGGGGGCGGAGACCCAGTACTTC,CSVAGQGAETQYF
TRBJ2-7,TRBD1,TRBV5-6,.,TGTGCCAGCAGCTTGGGTTATCGGGACAGTTCGTACGAGCAGTACTTC,CASSLGYRDSSYEQYF
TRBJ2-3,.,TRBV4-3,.,TGCGCCAGCAGCCAAGACCCAGGTAGCGCAAGGACAGATGCGCAGTATTTT,CASSQDPGSARTDAQYF
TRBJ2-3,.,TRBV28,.,TGTGCCAGCAGCCCCGACCACGGGGCGGCAGATACGCAGTATTTT,CASSPDHGAADTQYF
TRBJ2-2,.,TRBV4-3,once,TGCGCCAGCAGCCATTCCGACAACACCGGGGAGCTGTTTTTT,CASSHSDNTGELFF
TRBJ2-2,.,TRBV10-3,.,TGTGCCATCAGTGATCAACTAAAGTCCGGGGAGCTGTTTTTT,CAISDQLKSGELFF
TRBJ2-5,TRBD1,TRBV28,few,TGTGCCAGCAGTTTATCGGGACAGGGTGACGAGACCCAGTACTTC,CASSLSGQGDETQYF
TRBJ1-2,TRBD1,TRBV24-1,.,TGTGCCACCAGTGAGCCGACAGGGATCGTTCCCTATAACTATGGCTACACCTTC,CATSEPTGIVPYNYGYTF
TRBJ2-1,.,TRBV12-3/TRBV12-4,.,TGTGCCAGCAGTTTTATAGACAATGAGCGGTTCTTC,CASSFIDNERFF
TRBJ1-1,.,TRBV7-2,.,TGTGCCAGCAGCTCCGAGGGGGGGCAGCTAAACACTGAAGCTTTCTTT,CASSSEGGQLNTEAFF
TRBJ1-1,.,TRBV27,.,TGTGCCAGCAGTAGACGGACCGAGGGCACTGAAGCTTTCTTT,CASSRRTEGTEAFF
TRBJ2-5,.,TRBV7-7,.,TGTGCTAGCAGCTTAGGAGGCGCGCGATCGGGCAATGAGCAGTACTTC,CASSLGGARSGNEQYF
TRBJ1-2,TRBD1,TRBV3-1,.,TGTGCCAGCGGGACAGTACCGTTTGATGGCTACACCTTC,CASGTVPFDGYTF
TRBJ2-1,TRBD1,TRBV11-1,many,TGTGCCAGCAGCTTAGATTCGGGCAGGGGGCAACGGATATACAATGAGCAGTTCTTC,CASSLDSGRGQRIYNEQFF
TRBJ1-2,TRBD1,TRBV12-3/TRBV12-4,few,TGTGCCAGCAGTTTAGCGGGGACAGGGGAGAGGGGCTACACCTTC,CASSLAGTGERGYTF
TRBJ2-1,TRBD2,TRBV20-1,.,TGCAGTGCTAGAGATCAGCGCGCGGGAGTTTACAATGAGCAGTTCTTC,CSARDQRAGVYNEQFF
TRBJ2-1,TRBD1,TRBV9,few,TGTGCCAGTGGGCAGGGGGTACGGAATGAGCAGTTCTTC,CASGQGVRNEQFF
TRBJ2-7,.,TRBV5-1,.,TGCGCCAGCAGCTTGGGCTCAGGGGTCGGCCACGAGCAGTACTTC,CASSLGSGVGHEQYF
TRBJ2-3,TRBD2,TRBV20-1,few,TGCAGTGCTACCTTCGGCGGGGGGCCCACAGATACGCAGTATTTT,CSATFGGGPTDTQYF
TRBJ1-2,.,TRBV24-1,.,TGTGCCACCCTGGGCGAGACGCGGTCGGGCTACTATGGCTACACCTTC,CATLGETRSGYYGYTF
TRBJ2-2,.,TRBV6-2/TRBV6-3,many,TGTGCCAGCAAAGATGAGTTGAACACCGGGGAGCTGTTTTTT,CASKDELNTGELFF
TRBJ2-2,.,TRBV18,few,TGTGCCAGCTCGCTTTCCCGACGAGCCGGCACCGGGGAGCTGTTTTTT,CASSLSRRAGTGELFF
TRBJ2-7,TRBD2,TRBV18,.,TGTGCCAGCTCTCCCAGGGTAGCGGGGACCTACGAGCAGTACTTC,CASSPRVAGTYEQYF
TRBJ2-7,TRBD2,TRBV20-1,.,TGCAGTGCTAGAGGAGGCGGGAGGGCGTACGAGCAGTACTTC,CSARGGGRAYEQYF
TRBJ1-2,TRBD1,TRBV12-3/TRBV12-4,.,TGTGCCAGCAGGTCGACAGGGATAGCGAGCTACACCTTC,CASRSTGIASYTF
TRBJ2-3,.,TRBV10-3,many,TGTGCCATCAACGATCCCGACACAGATACGCAGTATTTT,CAINDPDTDTQYF
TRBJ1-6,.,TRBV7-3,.,TGTGCCAGCAGCTTATTTCAGGGGACAAGTTCACCCCTCCACTTT,CASSLFQGTSSPLHF